A single T cell receptor beta chain is shown here with its context. The ends lost 5 bases at V and 4 bases at J; junction bases unmatched: 12. From germline, CDR1 is SGHKS and CDR2 YYEKEE (reference sequence). The CDR3 consists of 17 residues. These data come from a study of technical replicates of blood from several donors. Assay used: immunoSEQ multiplex PCR; TCRdb lists only in-frame clones, some missing. The data show fewer than 110,000 clones, approximately 96% seen once. The chain carries TRBV5-5 and TRBJ2-1, with 10 bases identical to TRBD1. Material: T cells isolated from PBMCs. This receptor was obtained from a human donor in good health. This CDR3 reads CASRPGLDRGSYNEQFF. CDR3 DNA sequence: TGTGCCAGCAGACCCGGGTTGGACAGGGGGTCTTACAATGAGCAGTTCTTC.